This T cell receptor (beta chain) comes out of a study of blood T cell repertoires in COVID-19. Study in general: Sites in the United States, Italy and Spain provided acute and convalescent COVID-19 samples. The cDNA or gDNA used as material had been derived from T cells, B-cell-depleted T cells, or PBMCs.

Study processing details: The assay estimated nucleated cells by amplifying reference gene primers. Using immunoSEQ multiplex PCR, the repertoire was profiled, and TCRdb retains in-frame clones only, with some absent. V, J and clone size were drawn from that table, and D and trimming were deduced from the DNA. The sample lists 20,000 to 25,000 clones, around four fifths occurring once. Per germline, CDR1 SGDLS and CDR2 YYNGEE. The CDR3 is made up of 13 amino acids. V shed 3 bases and J shed 1 base, with 7 bases lying between them. The TCR sequence derives from a man older than 75 with active or convalescent COVID-19. The chain links TRBV9 to TRBJ1-1; D not certain. The sequenced sample was peripheral blood. The CDR3 nucleotides are TGTGCCAGCAGCGCCCAGGAGAACACTGAAGCTTTCTTT. It encodes CASSAQENTEAFF.